This record concerns one T cell receptor beta chain sequence. These data belong to a study of blood T cell repertoires in COVID-19. The wider study: Sites in the United States, Italy and Spain provided acute and convalescent COVID-19 samples. Sources were T cells, B-cell-depleted T cells, or PBMCs; the material itself was cDNA or gDNA.

CDR1 and CDR2 (germline): MNHEY, SMNVEV (reference sequence). There are 14 residues in the CDR3. Trimming pared 3 bases from V and 4 bases from J, leaving 9 bases between. Original processing methods: Reference gene primer amplification gave estimated nucleated cell counts. The assay was immunoSEQ multiplex PCR, and TCRdb's table has in-frame clones only and misses some. V, J and clone size are those of that table, while D and trimming were read from the DNA. The sample includes 120,000 to 150,000 clones, 80% to 90% of them seen just once. The sequenced sample consisted of peripheral blood. This sequence originates from a man in his 60s with active or convalescent COVID-19. This chain joins TRBV27 and TRBJ2-2; unclear D gene. DNA of the CDR3: TGTGCCAGCAGTTTGAGGCGTTCCACCGGGGAGCTGTTTTTT. This encodes CASSLRRSTGELFF.